Following are 8 T cell receptor beta chains from one sample sequenced in a study of OX40 agonist ivuxolimab in advanced cancers. Libraries were prepared by immunoSEQ multiplex PCR; TCRdb keeps only in-frame clonotypes and omits some of them. The table records approximately 100,000 clones, approximately 85% of them present only once. The sample here was CD4+ or CD8+ T cells sorted from blood, taken in a trial of the OX40 agonist ivuxolimab. The receptors derive from an adult with an advanced solid tumor such as melanoma, head and neck, liver or kidney cancer.

The chain links TRBV15 to TRBJ2-7; a possible D gene is TRBD2 (6 bases). CDR3 length: 12 amino acids. Germline CDR1 is LNHNV and CDR2 is YYDKDF (reference sequence). Trimming took off 5 bases at V and 3 bases at J, with 8 bases between the two ends. The CDR3 reads CATSRRGYEQYF. CDR3 nucleotides: TGTGCCACCAGCCGGCGGGGCTACGAGCAGTACTTC.

The rearrangement joins TRBV19 to TRBJ2-2; D remains ambiguous. Germline V gives CDR1 LNHDA, CDR2 SQIVND (reference sequence). The CDR3 is 16 amino acids. V was pared by 7 bases and J by 1 base, with 16 bases between. The CDR3 is CASISRDLGNTGELFF. The DNA of the CDR3 is TGTGCCAGTATAAGTCGCGACCTTGGGAACACCGGGGAGCTGTTTTTT.

This sequence joins TRBV10-3 and TRBJ2-6; D uncertain. The germline CDR1 and CDR2 sequences are ENHRY and SYGVKD. The CDR3 runs to 15 residues. The ends were cut back, 6 bases at V and 0 bases at J, with 9 bases in the middle. CDR3 sequence (DNA): TGTGCCATCAGCGCGGTCAGCTCTGGGGCCAACGTCCTGACTTTC. Amino acid sequence: CAISAVSSGANVLTF.

This clone has a single count. The chain combines TRBV9 with TRBJ2-1, with D unresolved. V lost 0 bases to trimming and J lost 4 bases, with 8 bases between them. The CDR3 is 14 amino acids. Germline assignment: CDR1 SGDLS and CDR2 YYNGEE. In nucleotides, the CDR3 is TGTGCCAGCAGCGTAGTCCCGGCGTACAATGAGCAGTTCTTC. Residues: CASSVVPAYNEQFF.

The chain links TRBV28 to TRBJ2-1; a possible D gene is TRBD2 (5 bases). The germline V and J ends were trimmed by 5 bases and 3 bases, with 26 bases remaining between them. The CDR3 loop spans 19 amino acids. Looked up from germline, CDR1 is MDHEN and CDR2 is SYDVKM. The CDR3 sequence is CASSPYSAGPRGDYNEQFF. CDR3 DNA: TGTGCCAGCAGTCCCTACTCCGCGGGCCCCCGGGGAGACTACAATGAGCAGTTCTTC.

J is TRBJ2-7 and V is TRBV11-1; a weak D match, TRBD2 (7 bases). Deletions cut 6 bases from V and 6 bases from J, with 12 bases between. The CDR3 is made up of 12 amino acids. Germline V gives CDR1 SGHAT, CDR2 FQDESV (reference sequence). This CDR3 reads CASRGGGSEQYF. The CDR3 DNA is TGTGCCAGCAGGGGAGGGGGAAGCGAGCAGTACTTC. Supplemented by reference TRBV11-1 and TRBJ2-7, the full variable domain reads EAEVAQSPRYKITEKSQAVAFWCDPISGHATLYWYRQILGQGPELLVQFQDESVVDDSQLPKDRFSAERLKGVDSTLKIQPAELGDSAMYLCASRGGGSEQYFGPGTRLTVT.

V and J are TRBV28 and TRBJ2-7; 7 positions agree with TRBD2. The CDR3 sequence is 15 residues long. V shed 2 bases and J 3 bases; nucleotides not matched to a gene: 7. Germline values: CDR1 MDHEN, CDR2 SYDVKM. The CDR3 reads CASSLPLGGGYEQYF. CDR3 DNA: TGTGCCAGCAGTTTACCCCTCGGCGGGGGCTACGAGCAGTACTTC.

The CDR3 here is CASSYFGTDYGYTF. DNA of the CDR3: TGTGCCAGCAGTTACTTCGGGACAGACTATGGCTACACCTTC. The chain is built from TRBV6-6 and TRBJ1-2; 7 bases agree with TRBD1. After removal of 1 base from V and 3 bases from J, the junction contained 2 bases not matched to a gene. The CDR3 consists of 14 residues. Per germline, CDR1 MNHNY and CDR2 SVGAGI (reference sequence).